This record concerns one T cell receptor beta chain sequence. The antigen remains undetermined. The entry originates in a study of cytomegalovirus exposure and HLA in healthy donors. Broader study findings: An assumption of roughly uniform sequencing depth across donors underlay the presence/absence analyses. A prior analysis recorded that most TCR beta V segments were productive about 87% or about 30% of the time.

Per the germline V gene, CDR1 is SQVTM and CDR2 is ANQGSEA. The V and J ends lost 3 bases and 1 base respectively, with 15 bases between them. The CDR3 covers 15 residues. Primers for the PCR totalled 60 Vbeta and 13 Jbeta. The method was immunoSEQ multiplex PCR; TCRdb's version includes in-frame clones alone and lacks a portion of them. The table shows roughly 100,000 clones, with around two thirds occurring only once. The chain uses TRBV29-1 and TRBJ2-5; D perhaps matches TRBD1 (6 bases). The clonotype was recovered from a man between 50 and 59 years old in good health and CMV-seropositive. The sample taken for sequencing was PBMCs. The CDR3 spells CSVDMEGGIQETQYF. The CDR3 region has the DNA TGCAGCGTTGATATGGAAGGGGGAATCCAAGAGACCCAGTACTTC.